This T cell receptor beta chain was captured by sequencing in a study of T cells in Graves' hyperthyroidism and ophthalmopathy. RNA transcripts provided the source from which TCR beta CDR3 regions were amplified. The HTBI set primed first-round TCR CDR3 RT-PCR. TCRdb independently ran MiXCR on the multiplex PCR reads; one entry per CDR3 protein. The sample holds around 620,000 distinct CDR3 sequences; roughly 17% are singletons and the top ten take around 4%. The V gene end was trimmed by 1 base and the J gene end by 5 bases; junction bases not matched to a gene: 23. In germline, CDR1 is PRHDT, CDR2 FYEKMQ (reference sequence). The CDR3 extends over 22 amino acids.

This chain uses TRBV13 with TRBJ2-1; 10 bases match TRBD2. Sequencing was done on a sample of blood. The TCR originated in a woman under 40 with Graves' hyperthyroidism. The CDR3 region has the DNA TGTGCCAGCAGCTTAGAAGCGGCGGGCTCCGGCCGGAGCGGGAGGGCCCACAATGAGCAGTTCTTC. Translation gives CASSLEAAGSGRSGRAHNEQFF.